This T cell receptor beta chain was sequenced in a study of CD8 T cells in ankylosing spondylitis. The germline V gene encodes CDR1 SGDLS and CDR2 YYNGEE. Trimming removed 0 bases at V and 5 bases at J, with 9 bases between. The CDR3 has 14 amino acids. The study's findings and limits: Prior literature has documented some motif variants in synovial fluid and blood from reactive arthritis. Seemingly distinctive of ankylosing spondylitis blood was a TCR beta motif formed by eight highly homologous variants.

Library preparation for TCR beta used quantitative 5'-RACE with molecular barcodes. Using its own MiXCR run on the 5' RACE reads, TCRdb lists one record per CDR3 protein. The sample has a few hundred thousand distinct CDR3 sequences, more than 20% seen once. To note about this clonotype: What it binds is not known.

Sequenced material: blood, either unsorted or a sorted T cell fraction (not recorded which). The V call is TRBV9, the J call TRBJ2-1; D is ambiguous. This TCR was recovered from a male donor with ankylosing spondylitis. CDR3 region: CASSVVSFNNEQFF. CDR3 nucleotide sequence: TGTGCCAGCAGCGTAGTTTCTTTTAACAATGAGCAGTTCTTC.